The 3 T cell receptor beta chains below all came from one sample that was sequenced in a study of shared clonotypes between healthy human individuals. The protocol was immunoSEQ multiplex PCR, while the TCRdb copy is restricted to in-frame clones and leaves out a portion. Seen here are roughly 1.4 million clones, 98% observed once, and the top ten hold around 0.38%. Input material: naive CD4+ T cells sorted from blood. The subset here: CD45RA+ positively selected. These receptors were taken from a man aged 25 to 40 in good health.

This clone has only one observation. The rearrangement links TRBV4-3 to TRBJ1-1; D gene ambiguous. Germline V gene data show CDR1 as LGHNA and CDR2 as YSLEER. Trimming cost V 3 bases and J 0 bases, with 11 bases left between them. This CDR3 region has 15 residues. The CDR3 spells CASSQDGRMNTEAFF. In nucleotides, the CDR3 is TGCGCCAGCAGCCAGGACGGACGGATGAACACTGAAGCTTTCTTT.

This clone was recorded once. The chain combines TRBV5-8 with TRBJ1-2, with 8 bases matching TRBD1. Germline V gene lookup returns CDR1 SGHTS and CDR2 YDEGEE. Losses at the gene ends were 2 bases for V and 6 bases for J; bases not matched to a gene: 3. This CDR3 is 13 amino acids long. This CDR3 reads CASSFGQGHGYTF. DNA of the CDR3: TGTGCCAGCAGCTTTGGACAGGGCCATGGCTACACCTTC.

Comments on this clone: In the same sample, other DNA sequences code for this CDR3. The chain carries TRBV28 and TRBJ2-7, with D unresolved. From germline, CDR1 is MDHEN and CDR2 SYDVKM. V was trimmed by 3 bases and J by 2 bases, leaving 5 bases between them. The CDR3 sequence is 12 residues long. The CDR3 DNA follows: TGTGCCAGCAGTTTCTCGGCCTACGAGCAGTACTTC. It translates to CASSFSAYEQYF.